The 7 T cell receptor beta chains below all came from one sample that was sequenced in a study of blood T cell repertoires in COVID-19. Libraries were prepared by immunoSEQ multiplex PCR; TCRdb keeps only in-frame clonotypes and omits some of them. This table holds over 250,000 clones, about 90% found once. The sequenced sample was PBMCs or T cells enriched from blood (not recorded which). These receptors were obtained from an older woman who had recovered from COVID-19.

The chain recombines TRBV18 with TRBJ2-5, with D unclear. Germline-derived CDR1 and CDR2 are KGHSH and LQKENI. The CDR3 totals 14 residues. V lost 4 bases, J lost 1 base, and 10 bases lay in between. The DNA of the CDR3 is TGTGCCAGCTCACTCCGTGGCAGCCAAGAGACCCAGTACTTC. It codes for CASSLRGSQETQYF.

This clone was observed once. The chain is built from TRBV5-4 and TRBJ1-4; possibly TRBD1 for D (6 bases). Trimming took off 7 bases at V and 7 bases at J, with 20 bases between the two ends. The CDR3 is 15 residues long. In germline, CDR1 is SGHNT, CDR2 YYREEE (reference sequence). The CDR3 DNA follows: TGTGCCAGCGGAAGGGGGGGGGCCTACCCTGAAAAACTGTTTTTT. This gives the protein CASGRGGAYPEKLFF.

The CDR3 is CASSQDGGVPDQPQHF. The CDR3 DNA is TGCGCCAGCAGCCAAGATGGAGGTGTGCCCGATCAGCCCCAGCATTTT. V gene TRBV4-1 combines with J gene TRBJ1-5; no clear D gene. Per the germline V gene, CDR1 is MGHRA and CDR2 is YSYEKL. The ends were cut back, 0 bases at V and 5 bases at J, with 14 bases in the middle. This CDR3 is built from 16 residues.

V and J are TRBV5-1 and TRBJ2-1, with TRBD2 identical over 7 bases. V lost 5 bases to trimming and J lost 3 bases; unmatched junction nucleotides: 11. The germline V gene has CDR1 SGHRS and CDR2 YFSETQ. The CDR3 loop spans 16 amino acids. DNA for the CDR3: TGCGCCAGCAGACTGGGAGCTGCTAGCGGCTACAATGAGCAGTTCTTC. Its protein product is CASRLGAASGYNEQFF.

The CDR3 sequence is CAWSLQGLHSGNTIYF. CDR3 nucleotides: TGTGCCTGGAGTTTACAGGGGCTCCACTCTGGAAACACCATATATTTT. The chain combines TRBV30 with TRBJ1-3, with 7 bases fitting TRBD1. CDR3 length: 16 residues. Germline values: CDR1 GTSNPN, CDR2 SVGIG (reference sequence). Trimming removed 2 bases from V and 0 bases from J; junction bases left unmatched: 7.

This clone has only one observation. The rearrangement uses TRBV7-8 and TRBJ2-7; possible D gene TRBD2, 6 bases. The CDR3 is 16 amino acids. Germline assignment: CDR1 SGHVS and CDR2 FQNEAQ. The V and J ends lost 1 base and 3 bases respectively, with 16 bases between them. The CDR3 reads CASSLDPREYIYEQYF. As DNA, the CDR3 is TGTGCCAGCAGCTTAGACCCCCGGGAGTACATCTACGAGCAGTACTTC.

The J gene is TRBJ1-1, the V gene TRBV19; D call uncertain. V lost 4 bases and J 3 bases, leaving 15 bases between the germline ends. The germline V gene encodes CDR1 LNHDA and CDR2 SQIVND (reference sequence). The CDR3 spans 15 residues. CDR3 DNA: TGTGCCAGTAGTAGGGGAGAAGAGTTCTACACTGAAGCTTTCTTT. Protein product: CASSRGEEFYTEAFF.